The clone carrying this TCR beta chain appeared a few times. The sample originates from a study of T-cell memory formation after mild COVID-19. The CDR3 loop spans 12 amino acids. Germline V gene data show CDR1 as SGHDN and CDR2 as FVKESK. V lost 1 base and J 8 bases, leaving 8 bases between the germline ends. In TCRdb, the 5' RACE reads were re-called with MiXCR into one record per CDR3 protein. The sample holds approximately 430,000 distinct CDR3 sequences, 23% seen once. This chain links TRBV14 with TRBJ1-1; D uncertain. This receptor was identified in an adult woman who had mild COVID-19 (a few samples of this study predate the infection). Cell type and time point are not known. The sequenced sample was PBMCs or a T cell subset sorted from them (not recorded which). CDR3 sequence reads: CASSQGPQEAFF. In nucleotides, the CDR3 is TGTGCCAGCAGCCAAGGGCCGCAAGAAGCTTTCTTT.